This TCR beta chain stems from a study of PD-1 blockade in classical Hodgkin lymphoma. In the study overall: Patients were given intravenous nivolumab, 3 mg/kg, every 2 weeks.

V shed 0 bases and J shed 0 bases, with 6 bases lying between them. Germline V gene sequence: CDR1 LNHDA, CDR2 SQIVND (reference sequence). The CDR3 is made up of 14 amino acids. Time point of the sample: cycle 4 day 1 (C4D1), after 5 to 7 weeks of nivolumab. Each and every patient relapsed after autologous stem cell transplantation, and patients got differing brentuximab vedotin exposure. TCRdb keeps only in-frame clones here, not all; method: immunoSEQ multiplex PCR. There are 45,000 to 60,000 clones in the sample; approximately 80% occur only once, and over 15% lies in the top ten. Study conclusions and caveats: Newly diagnosed patients and complete responders had comparable diversity at baseline. Exclusion applied to patients who initiated nivolumab less than 1 year following ASCT.

Concerning this clone: Its specificity is unknown.

Material: peripheral blood mononuclear cells (PBMCs), obtained before the fourth cycle of nivolumab. The sequence came from a human donor with classical Hodgkin lymphoma. J is TRBJ2-7 and V is TRBV19; D unclear. The CDR3 coding sequence is TGTGCCAGTAGTATAGACAGGTCCTCCTACGAGCAGTACTTC. As protein: CASSIDRSSYEQYF.